This T cell receptor (beta chain) stems from a study of identical twins. TCRdb analysed the 5' RACE reads with MiXCR anew, one entry per CDR3 protein. Here the sample spans hundreds of thousands of distinct CDR3 sequences, 21% being singletons. Germline CDR1 is SGHRS and CDR2 is YFSETQ. The CDR3 extends over 16 amino acids. Trimming took off 5 bases at V and 5 bases at J, with 23 bases between the two ends. These data were also filed under a second study, of T cells expressing NK-cell markers.

The source is a young woman in good health. What was sequenced was PBMCs. The V call is TRBV5-1, the J call TRBJ2-7; D ambiguous. CDR3 nucleotide sequence: TGCGCCAGCAGATACGGCCCCGGTACCCTACCTCACGAGCAGTACTTC. Translating it yields CASRYGPGTLPHEQYF.